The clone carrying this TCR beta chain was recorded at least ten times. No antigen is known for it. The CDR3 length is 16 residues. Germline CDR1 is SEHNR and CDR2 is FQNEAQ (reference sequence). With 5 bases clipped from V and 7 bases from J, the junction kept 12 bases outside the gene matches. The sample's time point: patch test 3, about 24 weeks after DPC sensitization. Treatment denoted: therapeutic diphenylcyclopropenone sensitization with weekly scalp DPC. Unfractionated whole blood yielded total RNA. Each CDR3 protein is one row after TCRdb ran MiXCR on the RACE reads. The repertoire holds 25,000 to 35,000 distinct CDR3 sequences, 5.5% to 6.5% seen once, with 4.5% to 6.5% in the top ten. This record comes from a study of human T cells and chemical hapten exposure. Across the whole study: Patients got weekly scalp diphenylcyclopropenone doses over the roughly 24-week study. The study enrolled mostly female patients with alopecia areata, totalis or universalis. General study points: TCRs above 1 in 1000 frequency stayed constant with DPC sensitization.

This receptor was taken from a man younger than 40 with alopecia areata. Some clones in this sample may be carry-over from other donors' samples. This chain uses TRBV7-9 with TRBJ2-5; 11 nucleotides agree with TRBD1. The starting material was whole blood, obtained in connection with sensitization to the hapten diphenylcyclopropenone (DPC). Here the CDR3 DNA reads TGTGCCAGCAGCACACGACCTGGACAGGGGGCCCTGACCCAGTACTTC. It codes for CASSTRPGQGALTQYF.